The rows below give T cell receptor beta chains drawn from one sample of a study of T cells after yellow fever vaccination. TCRdb used MiXCR to reprocess the 5' RACE reads, holding one entry per CDR3 protein. Among approximately 160,000 distinct CDR3 sequences listed, approximately 9.9% were seen once. Here the sequenced sample was CD8+ T cells sorted from PBMCs, taken 45 days after the yellow fever booster vaccination. Every receptor here comes from a young man who received the YFV17D yellow fever vaccine. CDR3s include the opening cysteine and the closing phenylalanine or tryptophan. Not every row has a clone size; where given, it reads once, few, many or a size class.

v_call,clone_size,cdr3_aa
TRBV5-4,few,CASSFSLEAEQYF
TRBV7-9,.,CASSLWVTGELFF
TRBV5-1,many,CASSLAATSGGNEQFF
TRBV13,few,CASSLGVGNAFF
TRBV5-1,.,CASSLGAGGREKLFF
TRBV19,few,CASRSPWTEKLFF
TRBV6-5,.,CASSRPVGEQFF
TRBV20-1,.,CSARRQDTGELFF
TRBV7-9,many,CASSFGTGFLDTEAFF
TRBV2,few,CASRNRGFRNQPQHF
TRBV27,.,CASSLAFESTDTQYF
TRBV5-5,.,CASSTRGGPDTQYF
TRBV2,.,CASSDSEDEKLFF
TRBV20-1,few,CSARGFSGYEQYF
TRBV6-5,few,CASSYSLSGQPQHF
TRBV4-3,few,CASSQDRGNTGELFF
TRBV4-3,.,CASSQGFGTESYGYTF
TRBV12-3/TRBV12-4,.,CASSTGEGGKTQYF
TRBV27,.,CASSFSSGVTDTQYF
TRBV9,.,CASSVGSPGCTEAFF
TRBV4-3,many,CASSQDLSNGGSLWGELFF
TRBV20-1,.,CSATDPRNNQPQHF
TRBV4-2,many,CASSQYALAGAVEETQYF
TRBV4-3,.,CASSQDIGQLQTLNTGELFF
TRBV30,many,CAWSAADTQYF
TRBV19,.,CASSMGTFQETQYF
TRBV7-9,many,CASSPEQGRNTEAFF
TRBV7-2,few,CASSPTVSGNTIYF
TRBV7-8,few,CASSGVPGTEAFF
TRBV5-1,.,CASSPAGGQGDTQYF
TRBV3-1,.,CASSQDRGQGGTGELFF
TRBV7-3,.,CASSSRRNEQFF
TRBV4-3,few,CASSQDPLAGGDTGELFF
TRBV20-1,few,CSAELCTSGGEDTQYF
TRBV6-4,.,CASSALAGGYNEQFF
TRBV4-1,.,CASSQVEAGGLNEQFF
TRBV7-2,few,CASSLDRPQIKREQYF
TRBV4-1,medium-sized,CASSQSSLDGLYGYTF
TRBV6-1,few,CASSERRGGNSPLHF
TRBV7-3,.,CASSLNPDYGYTF
TRBV12-3/TRBV12-4,.,CASSLAAGWTSTDTQYF
TRBV20-1,many,CSASGGSYTGELFF
TRBV12-3/TRBV12-4,.,CASSSGDRIHIQYF
TRBV5-1,.,CASSLGYRGEYIQYF
TRBV6-5,.,CASSYEGGAWEKLFF
TRBV7-6,few,CASSLGPGQLNTGELFF
TRBV6-5,.,CASSYGAHNEQFF
TRBV20-1,many,CSANKDTAEQYF
TRBV2,few,CASSEGQGYQPQHF